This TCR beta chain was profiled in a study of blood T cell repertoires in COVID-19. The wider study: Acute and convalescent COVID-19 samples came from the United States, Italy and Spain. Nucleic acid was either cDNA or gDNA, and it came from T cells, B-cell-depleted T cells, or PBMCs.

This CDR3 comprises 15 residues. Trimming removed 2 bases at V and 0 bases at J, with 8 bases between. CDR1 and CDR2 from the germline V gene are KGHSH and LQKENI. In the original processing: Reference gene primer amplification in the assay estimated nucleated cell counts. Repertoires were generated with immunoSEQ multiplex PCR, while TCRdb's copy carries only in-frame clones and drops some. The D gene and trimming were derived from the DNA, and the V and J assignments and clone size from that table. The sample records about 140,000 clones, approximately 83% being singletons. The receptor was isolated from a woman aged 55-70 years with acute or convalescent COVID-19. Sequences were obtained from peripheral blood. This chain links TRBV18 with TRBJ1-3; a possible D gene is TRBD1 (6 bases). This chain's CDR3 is CASSPRGGSGNTIYF. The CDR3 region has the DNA TGTGCCAGCTCACCAAGAGGGGGCTCTGGAAACACCATATATTTT.